Listed below are T cell receptor beta chains from one sample, sequenced in a study of technical replicates of blood from a few donors. Measured with immunoSEQ multiplex PCR; TCRdb has only the in-frame clones, and not every one. The sample lists 45,000 to 60,000 clones, roughly nine tenths occurring once. The material sequenced was PBMCs. The receptor set was obtained from a human donor in good health. Some clones in this sample may be carry-over from other donors' samples. CDR3s include the opening cysteine and the closing phenylalanine or tryptophan. D genes are given only for firm matches. A clone size is listed for some rows: how often the clone was seen (once, few, many), or a class if it is expanded.

TRBV6-5,.,TRBJ2-1,.,CASRLSQGIEQFF,TGTGCCAGCAGACTCTCTCAGGGTATTGAGCAGTTCTTC
TRBV13,.,TRBJ1-1,TRBD1,CASSWTKGQGYTEAFF,TGTGCCAGCAGCTGGACCAAGGGACAGGGGTACACTGAAGCTTTCTTT
TRBV18,.,TRBJ2-2,TRBD1,CASSSIGTANTGELFF,TGTGCCAGCTCATCAATTGGGACAGCTAACACCGGGGAGCTGTTTTTT
TRBV25-1,.,TRBJ2-2,TRBD1,CASRAPGTGGTGELFF,TGTGCCAGCAGAGCCCCCGGGACAGGGGGGACCGGGGAGCTGTTTTTT
TRBV10-3,few,TRBJ1-1,.,CAIKSSNSRRAATEAFF,TGTGCCATCAAGAGTTCCAACTCTCGCAGGGCGGCCACTGAAGCTTTCTTT
TRBV6-5,once,TRBJ2-2,TRBD2,CASSYVYGGGTGELFF,TGTGCCAGCAGTTACGTCTACGGGGGGGGTACCGGGGAGCTGTTTTTT
TRBV28,.,TRBJ2-1,TRBD1,CASSPPVVQGVRGGLKDEQFF,TGTGCCAGCAGTCCGCCCGTTGTTCAGGGGGTAAGAGGGGGCCTAAAGGATGAGCAGTTCTTC
TRBV5-1,.,TRBJ2-5,.,CASKEETQYF,TGCGCCAGTAAGGAGGAGACCCAGTACTTC
TRBV7-3,once,TRBJ2-2,TRBD2,CASSSLAGANTGELFF,TGTGCCAGCAGCTCCTTAGCGGGAGCGAACACCGGGGAGCTGTTTTTT
TRBV7-2,.,TRBJ2-5,.,CASSSPGERQTQYF,TGTGCCAGCAGCTCACCCGGGGAGCGTCAGACCCAGTACTTC
TRBV7-2,once,TRBJ2-7,.,CASSTYQGYEQYF,TGTGCCAGCAGCACTTACCAGGGCTACGAGCAGTACTTC
TRBV2,.,TRBJ2-5,TRBD2,CASSDLAGGPMAQETQYF,TGTGCCAGCAGTGATCTAGCGGGGGGTCCAATGGCCCAAGAGACCCAGTACTTC
TRBV6-1,.,TRBJ1-1,.,CASILGGRVEAFF,TGTGCCAGCATACTGGGGGGTCGGGTTGAAGCTTTCTTT
TRBV19,.,TRBJ2-7,TRBD1,CASTSTGVHEQYF,TGTGCCAGTACCTCTACAGGGGTACACGAGCAGTACTTC
TRBV7-2,.,TRBJ1-1,TRBD1,CASSLAGTANTEAFF,TGTGCCAGCAGCTTAGCAGGGACAGCGAACACTGAAGCTTTCTTT